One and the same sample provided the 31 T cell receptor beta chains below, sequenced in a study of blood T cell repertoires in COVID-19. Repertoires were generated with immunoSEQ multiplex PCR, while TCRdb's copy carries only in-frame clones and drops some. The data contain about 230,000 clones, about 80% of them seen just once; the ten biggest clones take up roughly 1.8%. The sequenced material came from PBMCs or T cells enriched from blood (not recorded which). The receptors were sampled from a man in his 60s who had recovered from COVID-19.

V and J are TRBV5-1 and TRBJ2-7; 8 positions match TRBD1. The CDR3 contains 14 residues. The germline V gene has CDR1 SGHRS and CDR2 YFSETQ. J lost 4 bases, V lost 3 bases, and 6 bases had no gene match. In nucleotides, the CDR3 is TGCGCCAGCAGCTCGTCAGGGGGCGGATACGAGCAGTACTTC. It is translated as CASSSSGGGYEQYF. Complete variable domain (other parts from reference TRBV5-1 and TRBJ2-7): KAGVTQTPRYLIKTRGQQVTLSCSPISGHRSVSWYQQTPGQGLQFLFEYFSETQRNKGNFPGRFSGRQFSNSRSEMNVSTLELGDSALYLCASSSSGGGYEQYFGPGTRLTVT.

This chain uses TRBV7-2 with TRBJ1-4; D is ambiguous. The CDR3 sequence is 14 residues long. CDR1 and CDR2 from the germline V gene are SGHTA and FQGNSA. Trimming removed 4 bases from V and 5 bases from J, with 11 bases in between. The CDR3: CASSSGMGNEKLFF. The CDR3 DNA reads TGTGCCAGCAGCTCCGGGATGGGGAATGAAAAACTGTTTTTT.

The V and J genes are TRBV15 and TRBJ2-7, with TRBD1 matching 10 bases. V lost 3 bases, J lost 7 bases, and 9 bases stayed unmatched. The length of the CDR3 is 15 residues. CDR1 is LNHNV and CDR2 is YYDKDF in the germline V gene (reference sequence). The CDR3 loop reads CATSRDRGIQLEQYF. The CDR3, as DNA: TGTGCCACCAGCAGGGACAGGGGGATACAACTGGAGCAGTACTTC.

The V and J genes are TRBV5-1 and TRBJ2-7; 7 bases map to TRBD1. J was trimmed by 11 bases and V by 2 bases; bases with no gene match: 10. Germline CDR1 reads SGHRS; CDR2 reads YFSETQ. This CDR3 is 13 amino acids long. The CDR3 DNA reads TGCGCCAGCAGCTTTACAGGGGACGGACATGAGTACTTC. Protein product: CASSFTGDGHEYF.

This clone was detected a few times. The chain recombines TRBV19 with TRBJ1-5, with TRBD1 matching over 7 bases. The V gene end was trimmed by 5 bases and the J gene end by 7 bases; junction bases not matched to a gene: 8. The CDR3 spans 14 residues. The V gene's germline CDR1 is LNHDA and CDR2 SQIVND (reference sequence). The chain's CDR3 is CASSRDRVGQPQHF. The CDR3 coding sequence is TGTGCCAGTAGTCGAGACAGGGTAGGACAGCCCCAGCATTTT.

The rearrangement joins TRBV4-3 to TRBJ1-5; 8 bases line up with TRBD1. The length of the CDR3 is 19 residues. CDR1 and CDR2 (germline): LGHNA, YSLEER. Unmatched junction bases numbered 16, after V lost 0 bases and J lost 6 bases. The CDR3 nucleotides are TGCGCCAGCAGCCAAGATATGCTAATCCGGACAGGGAAGGGTCAGCCCCAGCATTTT. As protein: CASSQDMLIRTGKGQPQHF.

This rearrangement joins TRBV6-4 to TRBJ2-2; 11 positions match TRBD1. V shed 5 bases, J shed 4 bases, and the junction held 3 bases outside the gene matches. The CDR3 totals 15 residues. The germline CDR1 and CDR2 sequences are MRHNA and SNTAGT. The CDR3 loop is CASSPGTGGTGELFF. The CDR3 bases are TGTGCCAGCAGTCCGGGGACAGGGGGCACCGGGGAGCTGTTTTTT.

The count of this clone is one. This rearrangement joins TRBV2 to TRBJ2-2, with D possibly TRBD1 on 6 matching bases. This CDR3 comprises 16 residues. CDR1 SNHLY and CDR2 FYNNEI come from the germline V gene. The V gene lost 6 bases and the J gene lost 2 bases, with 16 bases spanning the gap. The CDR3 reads CASSAQVRGNTGELFF. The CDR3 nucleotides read TGTGCCAGCAGCGCGCAAGTCAGGGGCAACACCGGGGAGCTGTTTTTT.

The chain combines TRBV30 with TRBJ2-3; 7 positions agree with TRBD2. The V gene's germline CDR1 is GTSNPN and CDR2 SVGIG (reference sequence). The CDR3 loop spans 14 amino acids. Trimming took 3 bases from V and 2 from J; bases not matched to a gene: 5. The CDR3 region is CAWRAGLATDTQYF. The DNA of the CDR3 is TGTGCCTGGAGAGCGGGACTCGCCACAGATACGCAGTATTTT. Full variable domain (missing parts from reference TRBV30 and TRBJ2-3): SQTIHQWPATLVQPVGSPLSLECTVEGTSNPNLYWYRQAAGRGLQLLFYSVGIGQISSEVPQNLSASRPQDRQFILSSKKLLLSDSGFYLCAWRAGLATDTQYFGPGTRLTVL.

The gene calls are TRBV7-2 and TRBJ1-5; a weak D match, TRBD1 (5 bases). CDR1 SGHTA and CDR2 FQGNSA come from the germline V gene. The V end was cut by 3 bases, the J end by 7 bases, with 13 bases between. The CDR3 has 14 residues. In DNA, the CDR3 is TGTGCCAGCAGCTTGGGGGAGGGAGGCCAGCCCCAGCATTTT. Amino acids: CASSLGEGGQPQHF.

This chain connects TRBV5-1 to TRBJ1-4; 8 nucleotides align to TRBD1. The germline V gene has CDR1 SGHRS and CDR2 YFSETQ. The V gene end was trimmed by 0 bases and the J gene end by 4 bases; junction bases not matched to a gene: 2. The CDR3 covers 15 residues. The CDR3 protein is CASSLGQGINEKLFF. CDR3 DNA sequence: TGCGCCAGCAGCTTGGGACAGGGGATTAATGAAAAACTGTTTTTT.

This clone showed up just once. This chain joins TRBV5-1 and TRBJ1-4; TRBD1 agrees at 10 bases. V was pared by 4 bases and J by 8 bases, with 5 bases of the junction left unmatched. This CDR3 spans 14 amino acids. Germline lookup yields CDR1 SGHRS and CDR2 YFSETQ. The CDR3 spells CASSSGTGDEKLFF. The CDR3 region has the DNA TGCGCCAGCAGCAGCGGGACAGGGGACGAAAAACTGTTTTTT.

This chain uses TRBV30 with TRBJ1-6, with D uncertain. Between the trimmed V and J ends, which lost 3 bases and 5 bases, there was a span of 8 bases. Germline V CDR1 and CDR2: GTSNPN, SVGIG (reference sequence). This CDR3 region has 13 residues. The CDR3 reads CAWSPVNNSPLHF. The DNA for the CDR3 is TGTGCCTGGAGCCCGGTGAATAATTCACCCCTCCACTTT.

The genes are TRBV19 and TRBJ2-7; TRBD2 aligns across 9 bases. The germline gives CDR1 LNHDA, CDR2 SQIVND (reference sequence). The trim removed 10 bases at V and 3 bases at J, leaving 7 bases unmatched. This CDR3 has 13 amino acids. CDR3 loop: CATRGGGIYEQYF. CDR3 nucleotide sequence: TGTGCCACCCGCGGGGGGGGTATCTACGAGCAGTACTTC.

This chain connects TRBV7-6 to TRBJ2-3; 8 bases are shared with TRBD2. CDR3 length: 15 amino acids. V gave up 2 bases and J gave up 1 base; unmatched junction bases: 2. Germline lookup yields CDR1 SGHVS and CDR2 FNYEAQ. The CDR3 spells CASSLSSGGTDTQYF. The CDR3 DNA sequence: TGTGCCAGCAGCTTAAGTAGCGGGGGCACAGATACGCAGTATTTT.

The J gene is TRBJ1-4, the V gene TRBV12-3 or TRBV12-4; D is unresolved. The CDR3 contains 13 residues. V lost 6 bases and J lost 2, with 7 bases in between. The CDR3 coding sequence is TGTGCCAGCAGCACTAATACTAATGAAAAACTGTTTTTT. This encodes CASSTNTNEKLFF.

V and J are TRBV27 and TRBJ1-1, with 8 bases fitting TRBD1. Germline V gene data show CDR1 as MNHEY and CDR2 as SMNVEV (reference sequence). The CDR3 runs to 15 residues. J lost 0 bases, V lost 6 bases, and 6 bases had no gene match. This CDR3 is CASRPGQAVNTEAFF. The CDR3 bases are TGTGCCAGCAGACCGGGACAGGCTGTGAACACTGAAGCTTTCTTT.

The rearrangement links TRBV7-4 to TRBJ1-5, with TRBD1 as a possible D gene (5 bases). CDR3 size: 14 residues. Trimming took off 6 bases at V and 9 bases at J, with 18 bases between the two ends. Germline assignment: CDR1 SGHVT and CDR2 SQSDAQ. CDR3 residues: CASRIRAAQGPQHF. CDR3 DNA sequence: TGTGCCAGCAGAATCCGGGCGGCCCAGGGGCCCCAGCATTTT.

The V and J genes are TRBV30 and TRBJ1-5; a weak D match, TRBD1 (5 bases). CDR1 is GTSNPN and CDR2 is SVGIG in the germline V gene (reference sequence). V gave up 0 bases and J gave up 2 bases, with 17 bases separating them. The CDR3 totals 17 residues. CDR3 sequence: CAWSVRRDGGGNQPQHF. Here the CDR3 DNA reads TGTGCCTGGAGTGTACGGAGGGATGGAGGGGGCAATCAGCCCCAGCATTTT. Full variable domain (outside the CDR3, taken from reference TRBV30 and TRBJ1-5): SQTIHQWPATLVQPVGSPLSLECTVEGTSNPNLYWYRQAAGRGLQLLFYSVGIGQISSEVPQNLSASRPQDRQFILSSKKLLLSDSGFYLCAWSVRRDGGGNQPQHFGDGTRLSIL.

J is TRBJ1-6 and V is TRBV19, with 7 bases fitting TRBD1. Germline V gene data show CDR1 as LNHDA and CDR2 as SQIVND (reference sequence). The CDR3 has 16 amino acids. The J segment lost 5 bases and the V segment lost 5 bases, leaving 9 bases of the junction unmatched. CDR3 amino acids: CASSFLRDSDNSPLHF. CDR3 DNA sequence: TGTGCCAGTAGTTTTCTGCGGGACAGCGATAATTCACCCCTCCACTTT.

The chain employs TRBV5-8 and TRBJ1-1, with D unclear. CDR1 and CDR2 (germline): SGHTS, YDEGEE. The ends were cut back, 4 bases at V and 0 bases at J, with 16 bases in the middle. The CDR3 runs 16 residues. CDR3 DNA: TGTGCCAGCAGCCCGCACGCGAGGAGTATGAACACTGAAGCTTTCTTT. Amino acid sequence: CASSPHARSMNTEAFF.

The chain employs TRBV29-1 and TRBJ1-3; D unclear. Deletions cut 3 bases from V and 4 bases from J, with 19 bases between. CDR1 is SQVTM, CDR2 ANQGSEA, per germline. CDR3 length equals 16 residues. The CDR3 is CSVESALGLVGNTIYF. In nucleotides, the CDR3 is TGCAGCGTTGAGTCGGCCCTTGGGCTTGTCGGAAACACCATATATTTT.

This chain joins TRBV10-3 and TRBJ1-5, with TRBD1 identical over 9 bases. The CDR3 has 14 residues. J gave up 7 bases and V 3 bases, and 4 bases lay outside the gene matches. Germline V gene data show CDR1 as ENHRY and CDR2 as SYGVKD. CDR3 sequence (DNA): TGTGCCATCAGTGACCGGACAGGGGACCAGCCCCAGCATTTT. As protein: CAISDRTGDQPQHF.

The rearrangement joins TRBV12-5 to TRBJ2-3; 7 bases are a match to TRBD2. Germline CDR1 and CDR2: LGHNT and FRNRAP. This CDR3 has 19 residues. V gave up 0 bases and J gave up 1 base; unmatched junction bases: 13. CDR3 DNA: TGTGCTAGTGGTTTGGTACTCGGGGGGACCGGCCCGGGCACAGATACGCAGTATTTT. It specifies CASGLVLGGTGPGTDTQYF.

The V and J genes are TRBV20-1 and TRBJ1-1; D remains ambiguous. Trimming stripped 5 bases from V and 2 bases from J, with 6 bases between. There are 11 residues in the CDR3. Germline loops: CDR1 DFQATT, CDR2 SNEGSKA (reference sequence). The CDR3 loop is CSAGLNTEAFF. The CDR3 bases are TGCAGTGCTGGACTAAACACTGAAGCTTTCTTT.

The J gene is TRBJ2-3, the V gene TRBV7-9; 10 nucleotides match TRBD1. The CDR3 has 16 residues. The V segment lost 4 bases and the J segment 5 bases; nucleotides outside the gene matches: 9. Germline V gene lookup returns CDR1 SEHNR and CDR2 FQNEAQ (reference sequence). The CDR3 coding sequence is TGTGCCAGCAGCTCAGGGGACAGGGGACGTGGAGATACGCAGTATTTT. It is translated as CASSSGDRGRGDTQYF.

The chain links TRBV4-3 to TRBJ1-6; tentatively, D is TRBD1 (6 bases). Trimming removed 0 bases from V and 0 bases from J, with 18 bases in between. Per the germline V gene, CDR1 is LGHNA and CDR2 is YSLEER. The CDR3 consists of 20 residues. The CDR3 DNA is TGCGCCAGCAGCCAAGATCGGGGTAACAGGGCGAGCTCCTATAATTCACCCCTCCACTTT. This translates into CASSQDRGNRASSYNSPLHF.

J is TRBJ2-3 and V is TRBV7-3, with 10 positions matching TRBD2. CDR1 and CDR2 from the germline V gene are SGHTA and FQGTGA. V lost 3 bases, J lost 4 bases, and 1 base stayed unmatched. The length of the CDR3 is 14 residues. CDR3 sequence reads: CASSFGLAADTQYF. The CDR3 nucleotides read TGTGCCAGCAGCTTCGGACTAGCGGCAGATACGCAGTATTTT.

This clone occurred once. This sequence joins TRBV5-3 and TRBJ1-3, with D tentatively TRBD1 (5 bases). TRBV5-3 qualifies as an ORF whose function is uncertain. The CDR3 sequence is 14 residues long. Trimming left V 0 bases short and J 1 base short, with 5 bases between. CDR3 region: CARSLEGSGNTIYF. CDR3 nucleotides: TGTGCCAGAAGCTTGGAGGGGTCTGGAAACACCATATATTTT.

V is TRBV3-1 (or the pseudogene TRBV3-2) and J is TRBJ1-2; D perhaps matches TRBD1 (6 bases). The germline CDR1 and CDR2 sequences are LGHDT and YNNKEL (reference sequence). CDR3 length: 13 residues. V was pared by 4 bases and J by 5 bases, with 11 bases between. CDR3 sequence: CASSRRGPYGYTF. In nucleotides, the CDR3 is TGTGCCAGCAGCCGCAGGGGTCCGTATGGCTACACCTTC.

The CDR3 DNA reads TGTGCCAGCAGCTTAATTCCAGGGGCCTTCCTTGGCTACACCTTC. Its translation: CASSLIPGAFLGYTF. The chain links TRBV7-8 to TRBJ1-2, with a weak D call TRBD1 (6 bases). The CDR3 is 15 amino acids. The germline V gene encodes CDR1 SGHVS and CDR2 FQNEAQ. The V gene lost 2 bases and the J gene lost 7 bases, with 17 bases spanning the gap.